This T cell receptor beta chain stems from a study of tumor-infiltrating lymphocytes in localized non-small cell lung cancer. Across the study: From each patient, both tumor and uninvolved lung, non-adjacent to tumor, were sampled. Overall study findings and caveats: IM1 and IM2 tumors showed no difference in T-cell fraction. Only some patients had TCR sequencing, depending on available tissue. Technical variation could not be separated from intratumor heterogeneity here.

Using immunoSEQ multiplex PCR, the repertoire was profiled, and TCRdb retains in-frame clones only, with some absent. The sample includes just under 30,000 clones, approximately 85% seen only once; the top ten take roughly 2%. About this clone: The antigen remains undetermined.

The CDR3 has 17 amino acids. Germline lookup yields CDR1 SNHLY and CDR2 FYNNEI. Trimming left V 3 bases short and J 0 bases short, with 12 bases between. This clonotype was obtained from a human donor with non-small cell lung cancer. The V and J genes are TRBV2 and TRBJ2-6, with D maybe TRBD1 (6 bases). Sequencing input: lung tumor tissue. CDR3 sequence: CASSDRGLSSGANVLTF. The DNA for the CDR3 is TGTGCCAGCAGTGATAGGGGGTTAAGCTCTGGGGCCAACGTCCTGACTTTC.